This T cell receptor beta chain was profiled in a study of memory B cells and T cells in multiple sclerosis. This CDR3 region has 16 residues. V lost 4 bases to trimming and J lost 1 base; unmatched junction nucleotides: 6. Germline V gene sequence: CDR1 MNHNY, CDR2 SVGAGI (reference sequence). After stimulus-free culture, autoproliferating CFSE-dim and non-proliferating CFSE-high T cells were sequenced separately. Pooled replicate wells came from 5x10^7 CFSE-labeled PBMCs cultured approximately seven days without stimulus. CFSE at around 0.51 uM labeled the PBMCs, which were then cultured unstimulated. The protocol was immunoSEQ multiplex PCR, while the TCRdb copy is restricted to in-frame clones and leaves out a portion. The sample lists 46,000 or so clones; around 79% were seen once. Study findings and constraints: Compartments had unequal clone-set sizes, affecting shared clonotype counts.

About this clone itself: The antigen is unknown.

The rearrangement joins TRBV6-6 to TRBJ1-1, with 10 nucleotides matching TRBD1. The sequenced sample consisted of PBMCs from blood kept in culture. This clonotype originated in a human donor with multiple sclerosis. In nucleotides, the CDR3 is TGTGCCAGCAGTTCGGGACAGGGGCGGGAGAACACTGAAGCTTTCTTT. Protein sequence: CASSSGQGRENTEAFF.